These 29 T cell receptor beta chains came from one sample sequenced in a study of identical twins. TCRdb fed the 5' RACE reads into MiXCR, producing one record per CDR3 protein. The sample lists 690,000 or so distinct CDR3 sequences, 5.5% to 6.5% occurring once. The sample comprised naive T cells sorted from blood. All receptors come from a man aged 18 to 35 in good health.

In this sample, this clonotype turned up a few times. The chain links TRBV27 to TRBJ1-4; D is unresolved. Looked up from germline, CDR1 is MNHEY and CDR2 is SMNVEV (reference sequence). This CDR3 region has 16 residues. V was shortened by 5 bases and J by 5 bases, with 18 bases between the two germline ends. The CDR3 DNA sequence: TGTGCCAGCAGTCCTCAGACCGGCACCGTCAATGAAAAACTGTTTTTT. Amino acids: CASSPQTGTVNEKLFF. The variable domain in full, with the rest retrieved from reference TRBV27 and TRBJ1-4, is EAQVTQNPRYLITVTGKKLTVTCSQNMNHEYMSWYRQDPGLGLRQIYYSMNVEVTDKGDVPEGYKVSRKEKRNFPLILESPSPNQTSLYFCASSPQTGTVNEKLFFGSGTQLSVL.

In this sample, this clonotype turned up many times. The V gene is TRBV18, the J gene TRBJ2-3; 10 bases are a match to TRBD1. Trimming cost V 8 bases and J 6 bases; bases outside gene matches: 8. This CDR3 spans 14 amino acids. Germline CDR1 and CDR2: KGHSH and LQKENI. CDR3 sequence (DNA): TGTGCCAGCAGCCCGGGACAGGGGCCGGATACGCAGTATTTT. Translated, it gives CASSPGQGPDTQYF.

The V and J genes are TRBV2 and TRBJ2-1, with 9 bases identical to TRBD1. CDR3 length: 14 residues. V dropped 8 bases and J dropped 8; count of bases not matched to a gene: 10. Per the germline V gene, CDR1 is SNHLY and CDR2 is FYNNEI. The CDR3 reads CASLSGQGKDEQFF. As DNA, the CDR3 is TGTGCCAGCCTTTCGGGACAGGGTAAGGATGAGCAGTTCTTC.

This clonotype appeared many times. V is TRBV20-1 and J is TRBJ1-5; D call uncertain. CDR1 DFQATT and CDR2 SNEGSKA come from the germline V gene (reference sequence). This CDR3 comprises 15 residues. V was clipped by 5 bases and J by 6 bases, with 20 bases between them. This CDR3 reads CSAGPGSATGQPQHF. CDR3 nucleotide sequence: TGCAGTGCTGGACCTGGATCCGCCACCGGTCAGCCCCAGCATTTT.

In its sample, this clonotype was seen many times. The CDR3 DNA reads TGTGCCAGCAGCTTGCGTGCGGGAGTAGGTAACAATGAGCAGTTCTTC. It codes for CASSLRAGVGNNEQFF. This chain connects TRBV5-6 to TRBJ2-1, with TRBD2 identical over 7 bases. The V segment lost 1 base and the J segment 5 bases; nucleotides outside the gene matches: 9. Germline V CDR1 and CDR2: SGHDT, YYEEEE. CDR3 length: 16 residues.

The chain joins TRBV6-2 or TRBV6-3 to TRBJ2-3, with a tentative D call TRBD2 (6 bases). The CDR3 spans 13 residues. V lost 5 bases and J lost 4, with 10 bases in between. CDR1 and CDR2 (germline): MNHEY, SVGEGT. CDR3 coding DNA: TGTGCCAGCAGTGGGGACTTCCCAGATACGCAGTATTTT. This encodes CASSGDFPDTQYF.

V gene TRBV5-1 combines with J gene TRBJ2-4, with 9 bases that match TRBD2. This CDR3 spans 17 amino acids. J lost 2 bases, V lost 0 bases, and 6 bases had no gene match. Germline-derived CDR1 and CDR2 are SGHRS and YFSETQ. The CDR3 region has the DNA TGCGCCAGCAGCTTGGACCCTAGCGGGATTTCCAAAAACATTCAGTACTTC. This sequence encodes CASSLDPSGISKNIQYF.

The chain carries TRBV5-1 and TRBJ2-1, with 11 bases lining up with TRBD2. J gave up 0 bases and V 4 bases, and 9 bases lay outside the gene matches. Germline CDR1 SGHRS, CDR2 YFSETQ. This CDR3 region has 18 residues. The CDR3: CASSPPGLAEGSYNEQFF. CDR3 DNA sequence: TGCGCCAGCAGCCCCCCGGGACTAGCGGAGGGCTCCTACAATGAGCAGTTCTTC.

J is TRBJ2-1 and V is TRBV2; possible D gene TRBD1, 6 bases. This CDR3 is 15 amino acids long. V was shortened by 3 bases and J by 2 bases, with 11 bases between the two germline ends. From germline, CDR1 is SNHLY and CDR2 FYNNEI. CDR3: CASSEEGGTYNEQFF. CDR3 coding DNA: TGTGCCAGCAGTGAGGAAGGGGGTACCTACAATGAGCAGTTCTTC.

There are many counts of this clonotype. The chain has TRBV5-1 and TRBJ2-1; 8 bases agree with TRBD1. Germline CDR1 reads SGHRS; CDR2 reads YFSETQ. Germline trimming cut 3 bases from V and 4 bases from J; bases unmatched to any gene: 9. The CDR3 length is 16 residues. CDR3 loop: CASSWSDRGWYNEQFF. The CDR3 DNA reads as TGCGCCAGCAGCTGGTCAGACAGGGGATGGTACAATGAGCAGTTCTTC. Drawing the rest from reference TRBV5-1 and TRBJ2-1, the complete variable domain is KAGVTQTPRYLIKTRGQQVTLSCSPISGHRSVSWYQQTPGQGLQFLFEYFSETQRNKGNFPGRFSGRQFSNSRSEMNVSTLELGDSALYLCASSWSDRGWYNEQFFGPGTRLTVL.

There are many counts of this clonotype. The V gene is TRBV3-1, the J gene TRBJ2-1; no definite D call. With 1 base removed from V and 8 bases from J, the gap between germline ends came to 6 bases. The germline CDR1 and CDR2 sequences are LGHDT and YNNKEL (reference sequence). The CDR3 is 12 residues long. The CDR3 bases are TGTGCCAGCAGCCAAGTGAGGTATGAGCAGTTCTTC. Its translation: CASSQVRYEQFF.

This clonotype was seen a handful of times. The chain couples TRBV11-2 to TRBJ2-7; 8 bases fit TRBD2. Trimming removed 5 bases from V and 6 bases from J; junction bases left unmatched: 6. In germline, CDR1 is SGHAT, CDR2 FQNNGV. The CDR3 is 13 amino acids. CDR3 in amino acids: CASSSTREGEQYV. CDR3 coding DNA: TGTGCCAGCAGCAGTACCCGGGAGGGCGAGCAGTACGTC.

The V gene is TRBV12-3 or TRBV12-4, the J gene TRBJ2-2; 7 bases are a match to TRBD1. V was clipped by 10 bases and J by 1 base; unmatched bases: 6. This CDR3 is built from 14 residues. The CDR3 sequence: CAIYGTENTGELFF. The CDR3 DNA reads as TGTGCCATCTACGGGACAGAGAACACCGGGGAGCTGTTTTTT.

This clonotype was counted a few times. The chain combines TRBV12-3 or TRBV12-4 with TRBJ2-3, with unresolved D. CDR3 length: 13 amino acids. Trimming left V 6 bases short and J 5 bases short, with 12 bases between. Here the CDR3 reads CASSKLQVDTQYF. CDR3 DNA: TGTGCCAGCAGCAAACTTCAGGTAGATACGCAGTATTTT.

This clonotype was counted only a few times. The V call is TRBV28, the J call TRBJ2-7, with D perhaps TRBD2 (6 bases). Germline CDR1 is MDHEN and CDR2 is SYDVKM. V dropped 3 bases and J dropped 3 bases, with 15 bases sitting between them. The CDR3 is 15 residues long. The DNA for the CDR3 is TGTGCCAGCAGTTTCCCAACGGGACTTTACTACGAGCAGTACTTC. This translates into CASSFPTGLYYEQYF.

The CDR3 region is CASGWGQTNTGELFF. In nucleotides, the CDR3 is TGTGCTAGTGGTTGGGGACAGACGAACACCGGGGAGCTGTTTTTT. The rearrangement uses TRBV12-5 and TRBJ2-2; 7 bases are shared with TRBD1. The CDR3 contains 15 residues. Germline-derived CDR1 and CDR2 are LGHNT and FRNRAP. Trimming took 4 bases from V and 0 from J; bases not matched to a gene: 2. Filled out from reference TRBV12-5 and TRBJ2-2, the complete variable domain reads DARVTQTPRHKVTEMGQEVTMRCQPILGHNTVFWYRQTMMQGLELLAYFRNRAPLDDSGMPKDRFSAEMPDATLATLKIQPSEPRDSAVYFCASGWGQTNTGELFFGEGSRLTVL.

This clonotype showed up just a few times. The J gene is TRBJ2-7, the V gene TRBV4-3; TRBD1 agrees at 8 bases. The CDR3 is 13 amino acids. The germline CDR1 and CDR2 sequences are LGHNA and YSLEER. V shed 4 bases, J shed 6 bases, and the junction held 5 bases outside the gene matches. CDR3 coding DNA: TGCGCCAGCAGCCCACAGGGGGTAGGCGAGCAGTACTTC. It encodes CASSPQGVGEQYF.

The CDR3 loop is CASSPNRQGLVGELFF. Written as DNA, the CDR3 is TGTGCCAGCAGCCCAAACAGACAGGGCTTGGTCGGGGAGCTGTTTTTT. The V call is TRBV3-1, the J call TRBJ2-2, with TRBD1 identical over 7 bases. The CDR3 spans 16 residues. CDR1 LGHDT and CDR2 YNNKEL come from the germline V gene (reference sequence). V was clipped by 4 bases and J by 7 bases; unmatched bases: 12.

This clonotype was seen repeatedly, ten times or more. The chain carries TRBV27 and TRBJ2-7, with D uncertain. In germline, CDR1 is MNHEY, CDR2 SMNVEV (reference sequence). Trimming stripped 3 bases from V and 0 bases from J, with 9 bases between. The CDR3 extends over 14 amino acids. DNA of the CDR3: TGTGCCAGCAGTTTTAATCATATCTCCTACGAGCAGTACTTC. Translating it yields CASSFNHISYEQYF.

The chain couples TRBV15 to TRBJ2-7; the match to TRBD2 covers 11 bases. Germline V gene sequence: CDR1 LNHNV, CDR2 YYDKDF (reference sequence). With V trimmed by 4 bases and J by 5 bases, 4 bases remained unmatched. This CDR3 has 14 residues. CDR3 DNA sequence: TGTGCCACCAGCAAACTAGCGGGAGTCCACGAGCAGTACTTC. This encodes CATSKLAGVHEQYF.

This clonotype has at least ten counts. The V call is TRBV29-1, the J call TRBJ2-1; 8 nucleotides agree with TRBD2. The CDR3 has 14 residues. The germline V gene has CDR1 SQVTM and CDR2 ANQGSEA. Germline trimming cut 3 bases from V and 1 base from J; bases unmatched to any gene: 2. CDR3 in amino acids: CSVDGTRSYNEQFF. The CDR3 nucleotides read TGCAGCGTTGACGGGACTAGATCCTACAATGAGCAGTTCTTC.

The chain uses TRBV7-6 and TRBJ2-1; 7 nucleotides line up with TRBD2. CDR1 and CDR2 (germline): SGHVS, FNYEAQ. CDR3 size: 14 residues. Trimming at V came to 6 bases and at J to 3 bases, leaving 5 bases not matched to a gene. In DNA form, the CDR3 reads TGTGCCAGCAGAGGGCGGGAGAGCTACAATGAGCAGTTCTTC. Its protein product is CASRGRESYNEQFF.

This clonotype was recorded a few times. This chain joins TRBV12-3 or TRBV12-4 and TRBJ2-2, with TRBD2 as a possible D gene (7 bases). V lost 4 bases and J 3 bases, leaving 21 bases between the germline ends. The CDR3 has 18 amino acids. The DNA for the CDR3 is TGTGCCAGCAGTTCAGTAGCGTGGGGGGGGGCGGACACCGGGGAGCTGTTTTTT. This translates into CASSSVAWGGADTGELFF.

This clonotype was seen at least ten times. This chain uses TRBV12-3 or TRBV12-4 with TRBJ2-7, with D perhaps TRBD1 or TRBD2 (5 bases each). This CDR3 spans 13 amino acids. V dropped 7 bases and J dropped 1 base, with 11 bases sitting between them. As DNA, the CDR3 is TGTGCCAGCATTTCAGGGAGTTCCTACGAGCAGTACTTC. As protein: CASISGSSYEQYF.

The rearrangement uses TRBV28 and TRBJ1-4; D unclear. The V gene lost 6 bases and the J gene lost 0 bases, with 11 bases spanning the gap. The CDR3 runs 15 residues. The germline gives CDR1 MDHEN, CDR2 SYDVKM. Here the CDR3 reads CASRQATATNEKLFF. As DNA, the CDR3 is TGTGCCAGCAGGCAAGCAACTGCAACTAATGAAAAACTGTTTTTT.

This clonotype appeared many times. The chain combines TRBV15 with TRBJ1-1; 11 bases map to TRBD1. This CDR3 is built from 17 residues. The trim removed 2 bases at V and 4 bases at J, leaving 9 bases unmatched. Looked up from germline, CDR1 is LNHNV and CDR2 is YYDKDF (reference sequence). The CDR3, as DNA: TGTGCCACCAGCAGAACAAGACGGGGGACAGGGGGCACTGAAGCTTTCTTT. Amino acids: CATSRTRRGTGGTEAFF.

There are many counts of this clonotype. The gene calls are TRBV7-9 and TRBJ2-7, with D hard to call. The CDR3 sequence is 14 residues long. CDR1 is SEHNR, CDR2 FQNEAQ, per germline (reference sequence). Trimming left V 1 base short and J 0 bases short, with 7 bases between. Here the CDR3 reads CASSLDPASYEQYF. The CDR3 DNA is TGTGCCAGCAGCTTAGATCCAGCCTCCTACGAGCAGTACTTC.

This clonotype was seen at least ten times. The J gene is TRBJ2-2, the V gene TRBV27, with unresolved D. CDR1 MNHEY and CDR2 SMNVEV come from the germline V gene (reference sequence). Trimming removed 0 bases from V and 4 bases from J, with 9 bases in between. The CDR3 has 15 residues. DNA of the CDR3: TGTGCCAGCAGTTTATCGCCCTTGAGCACCGGGGAGCTGTTTTTT. Protein sequence: CASSLSPLSTGELFF.

At least ten counts were recorded for this clonotype. The chain employs TRBV20-1 and TRBJ2-3; 9 bases agree with TRBD2. V dropped 8 bases and J dropped 3; count of bases not matched to a gene: 6. The germline V gene has CDR1 DFQATT and CDR2 SNEGSKA (reference sequence). The CDR3 has 13 residues. In DNA, the CDR3 is TGCAGTACGGCGGGGGGGCATACAGATACGCAGTATTTT. It translates to CSTAGGHTDTQYF.